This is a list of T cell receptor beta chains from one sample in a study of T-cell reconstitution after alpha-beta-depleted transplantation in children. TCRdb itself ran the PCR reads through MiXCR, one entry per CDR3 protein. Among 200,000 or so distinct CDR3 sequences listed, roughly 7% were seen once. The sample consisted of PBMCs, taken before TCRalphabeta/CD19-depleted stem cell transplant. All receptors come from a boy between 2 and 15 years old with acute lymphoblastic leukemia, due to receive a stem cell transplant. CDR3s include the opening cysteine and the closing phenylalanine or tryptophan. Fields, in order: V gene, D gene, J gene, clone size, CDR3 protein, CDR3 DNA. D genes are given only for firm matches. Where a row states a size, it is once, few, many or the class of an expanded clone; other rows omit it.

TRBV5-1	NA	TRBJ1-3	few	CASSLGDRGNTIYF	TGCGCCAGCAGCTTGGGGGACCGAGGAAACACTATATATTTT
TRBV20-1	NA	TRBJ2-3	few	CSAKLESTDTQYF	TGCAGTGCTAAATTGGAAAGCACAGATACGCAGTATTTT
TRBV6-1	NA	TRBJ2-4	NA	CASSPWVGLAKNIQYF	TGTGCCAGCAGTCCCTGGGTTGGCCTAGCCAAAAACATTCAGTACTTC
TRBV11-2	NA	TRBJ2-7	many	CASSFKQTAEQYF	TGTGCCAGCAGCTTTAAGCAAACGGCCGAGCAGTACTTC
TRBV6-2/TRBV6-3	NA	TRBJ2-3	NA	CASSYSAAATDTQYF	TGTGCCAGCAGTTATAGCGCGGCAGCGACAGATACGCAGTATTTT
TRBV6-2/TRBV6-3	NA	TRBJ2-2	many	CASRPTAGELFF	TGTGCCAGCAGGCCTACAGCCGGGGAGCTGTTTTTT
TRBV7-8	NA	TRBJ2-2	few	CASSAGQFANTGELFF	TGTGCCAGCAGCGCCGGACAGTTCGCGAACACCGGGGAGCTGTTTTTT
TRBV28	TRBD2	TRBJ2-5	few	CASRGGGLAVLGETQYF	TGTGCCAGCAGGGGCGGGGGACTAGCGGTCTTGGGAGAGACCCAGTACTTC
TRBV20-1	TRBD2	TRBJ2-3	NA	CSFLPYRLAGGTDTQYF	TGCAGCTTCTTGCCCTACCGACTAGCGGGAGGGACAGATACGCAGTATTTT
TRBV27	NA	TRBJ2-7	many	CASSGPWEQYF	TGTGCCAGCTCCGGTCCTTGGGAGCAGTACTTC
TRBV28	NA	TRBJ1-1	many	CASIGGPFTEAFF	TGTGCCAGCATCGGGGGTCCCTTCACTGAAGCTTTCTTT
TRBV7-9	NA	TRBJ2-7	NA	CASSEFGGMNYEQYF	TGTGCCAGCAGCGAGTTTGGGGGAATGAACTACGAGCAGTACTTC
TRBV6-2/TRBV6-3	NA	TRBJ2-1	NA	CASSYSGGDQFF	TGTGCCAGCAGTTATAGCGGCGGGGACCAGTTCTTC
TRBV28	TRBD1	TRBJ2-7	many	CASSLVNILRDRTLGEQYF	TGTGCCAGCAGTCTCGTAAACATCCTCCGGGACAGGACACTCGGCGAGCAGTACTTC